The entry below describes one TCR beta chain. Its antigen is currently not known. Base qualities are not recorded, but no much larger clone differs from it by a single base. This specimen comes from a study of shared clonotypes between healthy human individuals (dated by TCRdb to the early 2020s). For context, the study as a whole: The cohort included a few men and a couple of women between 18 and 49 years of age. For each donor, CD4 naive and CD4 memory were each given three plates, CD8 naive was given two plates, and CD8 memory was given one plate. To estimate repertoire size and how much clonotype sharing occurs between individuals, the study deeply sequenced the blood TCR repertoires of five or six healthy adults. To increase sequencing depth and limit assay-specific biases, different laboratories used diverse techniques to prepare libraries and sequence TCR repertoires. Leukapheresis yielded between about 0.9 and 10 billion PBMCs per donor.

Results and caveats for the whole study, not just this receptor: Incomplete sequencing was indicated by rarefaction of sorted-subset datasets, despite the large sequencing depth. Clonotypes shared by all four sorted-subset donors showed higher generation probabilities than non-shared clonotypes. About 5% of naive CD4, roughly 3.5% of naive CD8, about 2.1% of memory CD4, and 0.4% of memory CD8 clonotypes were shared across several donors. Pairwise subsampling indicated that sequencing depth was expected to affect the degree of clonotype sharing among donors. Estimated clonotype richness was generally larger for naive than for memory subsets. Sampling was limited to blood, and TCR repertoires in tissue likely differ from TCR repertoires in blood. The genetic and exposure-history diversity represented was limited by the small number of donors.

Using the deep immunoSEQ assay, multiplex PCR amplified TCR CDR3 regions from genomic DNA. Extracted genomic DNA from each cell subset was spread evenly across all wells of several immunoSEQ 96-well plates, with each plate serving as a replicate. For sorted subsets, roughly 200 ng of genomic DNA, equivalent to some 30,000 T cell genomes, went into each replicate PCR. Purified libraries were quantified with a Qubit 3.0 fluorometer, sized on a Bioanalyzer 2100, and re-quantified with the KAPA Library Quantification kit. Every immunoSEQ 96-well plate was sequenced on a dedicated single-read 150-cycle Illumina NextSeq 550 flow cell. As for the original processing: The immunoSEQ output contained only junctional sequences without quality scores, so filtering could not match that applied to full-length reads. To assign V/J genes and CDR3, sequences were annotated using PyIR, a Python wrapper for IgBLAST v1.9, with IMGT germline references. Reads were removed for weak V/J assignments (E-value above 1e-6), missing CDR3, stop codons, out-of-frame junctions, or ambiguous translated residues. V3J clonotypes were defined as sequences sharing an identical inferred V gene, J gene, and CDR3 amino acid sequence. Percentage overlap between repertoires was calculated by dividing the number of shared unique clonotypes by the size of the smaller repertoire. Repertoire richness was assessed with RTK rarefaction, the Chao1 estimator, and Recon v2.1 estimates of unobserved clonotypes. OLGA was used to compute generation probabilities for all TCRbeta clonotypes that the gDNA method yielded from four donors. TCRdb obtained this table from immuneACCESS and retained in-frame rearrangements with V and J assigned. These tables miss some clones; where compared with another copy, unresolved V genes account for less than half of the shortfall, and the remainder is unexplained. The D gene and trimming were derived from the DNA, and the V and J assignments and clone size from that table. For this sample the table gives under 550,000 clones, of which 90% to 97% were detected only once. The ten largest clones take up under 0.06% of the sample.

The donors were healthy, HIV-negative adults with no recently reported acute infections or vaccinations. Every donor was a Caucasian adult living in Nashville, Tennessee, USA. Magnetic negative selection was used to enrich CD4+ T cells, after which naive cells were positively selected on CD45RA and the negative fraction became the memory subset. Blood was obtained by leukapheresis, after which PBMCs were separated by Ficoll-Histopaque density gradient centrifugation and cryopreserved in liquid nitrogen vapor phase. Analytical flow cytometry was used to check the purity and quantity of every magnetically sorted T cell population. From each sorted fraction, genomic DNA was isolated and quantified by UV absorbance on a Nanodrop 2000c. The CDR1 and CDR2 encoded by the germline V gene are MDHEN and SYDVKM. V and J lose 1 base and 1 base, and a span of 10 bases separates them. Including the terminal cysteine and phenylalanine, the CDR3 comprises 15 residues. Only CDR3 DNA remains: 45 bases, in frame from the first base.

This sequence originates from a woman aged 30 to 39 in good health. The rearranged chain carries TRBV28 and TRBJ1-1, with the D gene too uncertain to name. Specimen: naive CD4+ T cells sorted from blood. What this sample's cell subset or site label stands for: CD45RA+ positively selected. The bases are TGTGCCAGCAGTTTATTAGCGGGCCCGAACACTGAAGCTTTCTTT. Translation gives CASSLLAGPNTEAFF. With the portions outside the CDR3 filled from the reference TRBV28 and TRBJ1-1 genes, the complete variable region becomes DVKVTQSSRYLVKRTGEKVFLECVQDMDHENMFWYRQDPGLGLRLIYFSYDVKMKEKGDIPEGYSVSREKKERFSLILESASTNQTSMYLCASSLLAGPNTEAFFGQGTRLTVV.